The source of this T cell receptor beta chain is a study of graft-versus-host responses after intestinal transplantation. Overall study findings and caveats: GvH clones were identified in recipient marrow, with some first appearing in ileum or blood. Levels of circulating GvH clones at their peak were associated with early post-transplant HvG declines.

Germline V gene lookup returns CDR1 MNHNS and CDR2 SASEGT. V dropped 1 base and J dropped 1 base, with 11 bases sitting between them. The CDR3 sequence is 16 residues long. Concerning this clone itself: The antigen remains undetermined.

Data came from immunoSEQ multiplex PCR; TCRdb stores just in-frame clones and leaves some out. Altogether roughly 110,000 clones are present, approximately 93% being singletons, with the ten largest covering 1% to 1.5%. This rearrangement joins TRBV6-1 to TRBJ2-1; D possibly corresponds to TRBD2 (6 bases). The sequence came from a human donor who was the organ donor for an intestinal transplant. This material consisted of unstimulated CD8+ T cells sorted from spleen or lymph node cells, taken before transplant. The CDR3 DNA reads TGTGCCAGCAGTGAAGGTGCGGGGTTTTCCTACAATGAGCAGTTCTTC. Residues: CASSEGAGFSYNEQFF.